This entry lists 27 T cell receptor delta chains sequenced from one sample in a study of human gamma delta and Vdelta1 T cells. Antigens for these TCRs are unknown. With CATT, TCRdb re-called clones from the PCR reads. The sample consists of about 6,400 delta-chain clones, 40% to 50% of them appearing once. The material sequenced was Vdelta1 gamma-delta T cells from blood grown in culture (DOT cells). Receptors were obtained from a human donor in good health.

This clone has a handful of counts. V usage is TRDV1 and J usage is TRDJ1; D is perhaps TRDD3 (5 bases). V was clipped by 3 bases and J by 5 bases, with 16 bases between them. This CDR3 comprises 15 residues. Germline CDR1 and CDR2: TSWWSYY and QGS. This CDR3 is CALGDRGVCGDKLIF. The CDR3 bases are TGTGCTCTTGGGGATAGGGGGGTGTGCGGGGATAAACTCATCTTT.

This clone came up a few times. The chain is built from TRDV1 and TRDJ1; 10 bases are a match to TRDD3. CDR3 size: 19 residues. The V segment lost 1 base and the J segment 0 bases; nucleotides outside the gene matches: 11. Per the germline V gene, CDR1 is TSWWSYY and CDR2 is QGS. CDR3 protein: CALGEPTKGGYEYTDKLIF. CDR3 sequence (DNA): TGTGCTCTTGGGGAACCCACGAAGGGGGGATACGAGTACACCGATAAACTCATCTTT.

There are a few counts of this clone. This chain connects TRDV1 to TRDJ1; 8 nucleotides line up with TRDD3. The CDR3 is 19 amino acids. CDR1 is TSWWSYY and CDR2 is QGS in the germline V gene. The V gene end was trimmed by 3 bases and the J gene end by 0 bases; junction bases not matched to a gene: 15. The CDR3 region has the DNA TGTGCTCTTGGGGACTTACTCTGGGGGAGACGACTTAACACCGATAAACTCATCTTT. Protein product: CALGDLLWGRRLNTDKLIF.

A remark on this clone: This may arise from a read error, as a much more abundant clone is one base away. The V and J genes are TRDV1 and TRDJ1, with D perhaps being TRDD2 or TRDD3 (5 bases each). V shed 0 bases and J shed 0 bases, with 26 bases lying between them. CDR3 length equals 21 residues. CDR1 is TSWWSYY and CDR2 is QGS in the germline V gene. CDR3 nucleotides: TGTGCTCTTGGGGAACTATTGGCAGAGACCTACCGTCGCTGGGACACCGATAAACTCATCTTT. Translating gives CALGELLAETYRRWDTDKLIF.

V and J are TRDV1 and TRDJ1; TRDD3 aligns across 13 bases. Germline loops: CDR1 TSWWSYY, CDR2 QGS. CDR3 length: 24 amino acids. J lost 0 bases, V lost 3 bases, and 25 bases had no gene match. The chain's CDR3 is CALGELSSSNSILGDTKYTDKLIF. In DNA form, the CDR3 reads TGTGCTCTTGGGGAGCTATCCTCTTCCAATAGTATACTGGGGGATACGAAGTACACCGATAAACTCATCTTT.

This clone occurred a few times. The J gene is TRDJ1, the V gene TRDV1, with D possibly matching TRDD2 (7 bases). Germline V lookup: CDR1 TSWWSYY, CDR2 QGS. The CDR3 runs to 20 residues. The V end was cut by 3 bases, the J end by 5 bases, with 31 bases between. CDR3 sequence (DNA): TGTGCTCTTGGGGAGTTCCTACTGAAGGTGGGGGCCTACTCAAAAGATAAACTCATCTTT. Protein: CALGEFLLKVGAYSKDKLIF.

A word on this clone: A clone one base away is much larger, so this may be a read error. This rearrangement joins TRDV1 to TRDJ1; 11 bases agree with TRDD3. The V gene's germline CDR1 is TSWWSYY and CDR2 QGS. The CDR3 covers 21 residues. CDR3 protein: CALGVSPFPGGYTSYTDNLIF. CDR3 nucleotide sequence: TGTGCTCTTGGGGTTTCCCCTTTCCCTGGGGGATACACTTCGTACACCGATAATCTCATCTTT.

V usage is TRDV1 and J usage is TRDJ1, with 10 positions matching TRDD3. Trimming removed 0 bases from V and 1 base from J; junction bases left unmatched: 5. Germline CDR1 TSWWSYY, CDR2 QGS. This CDR3 contains 17 residues. CDR3 nucleotides: TGTGCTCTTGGGGAACTGGGGGATACGCTTTTCACCGATAAACTCATCTTT. Residues: CALGELGDTLFTDKLIF.

This clone was counted between two and nine times. The V call is TRDV1, the J call TRDJ1; 9 nucleotides align to TRDD3. Germline V CDR1 and CDR2: TSWWSYY, QGS. The CDR3 runs 26 residues. Trimming took 2 bases from V and 0 from J; bases not matched to a gene: 34. The CDR3: CALGETTTALEATGIRISPYTDKLIF. DNA for the CDR3: TGTGCTCTTGGGGAAACGACTACGGCACTTGAAGCGACGGGGATACGCATATCCCCGTACACCGATAAACTCATCTTT.

The rearrangement joins TRDV1 to TRDJ1; 7 bases map to TRDD3. The CDR3 runs 17 residues. Germline CDR1 and CDR2: TSWWSYY and QGS. The V segment lost 6 bases and the J segment 0 bases; nucleotides outside the gene matches: 13. The CDR3 coding sequence is TGTGCTCTTGGAGATTACTGGGGAGCCCCATACACCGATAAACTCATCTTT. It translates to CALGDYWGAPYTDKLIF.

Of note for this clone: A far larger clone is one nucleotide away, so this likely arose from a read error. Other DNA sequences within the sample encode an identical CDR3. The chain employs TRDV1 and TRDJ1, with D maybe TRDD3 (5 bases). The CDR3 runs to 24 residues. CDR1 TSWWSYY and CDR2 QGS come from the germline V gene. Trimming stripped 3 bases from V and 4 bases from J, with 42 bases between. The CDR3 loop reads CALGDLHDTPWAICGMDPSDKLIF. Here the CDR3 DNA reads TGTGCTCTTGGGGACCTCCACGATACCCCCTGGGCCATTTGTGGGATGGATCCCAGCGATAAACTCATCTTT.

The chain uses TRDV1 and TRDJ1; 10 positions match TRDD3. Trimming cost V 4 bases and J 1 base; bases outside gene matches: 18. The CDR3 totals 20 residues. Germline CDR1 reads TSWWSYY; CDR2 reads QGS. The CDR3 region has the DNA TGTGCTCTTGGGGGAGACTTCCTACGTGGGGGGATACGCGGCACCGATAAACTCATCTTT. As protein: CALGGDFLRGGIRGTDKLIF.

This clone is a singleton in its sample. The V and J genes are TRDV1 and TRDJ1, with D unclear. The germline gives CDR1 TSWWSYY, CDR2 QGS. This CDR3 has 16 residues. V was shortened by 4 bases and J by 0 bases, with 15 bases between the two germline ends. The CDR3, as DNA: TGTGCTCTTGGGGTGCGCTTGCATGAGTACACCGATAAACTCATCTTT. This sequence encodes CALGVRLHEYTDKLIF.

J is TRDJ1 and V is TRDV1; no definite D call. The length of the CDR3 is 15 residues. CDR1 and CDR2 from the germline V gene are TSWWSYY and QGS. V lost 4 bases and J 0 bases, leaving 12 bases between the germline ends. The CDR3 DNA reads TGTGCTCTTGGGGGTCGTCCCCAGTACACCGATAAACTCATCTTT. As protein: CALGGRPQYTDKLIF.

The chain has TRDV1 and TRDJ1; 10 bases are a match to TRDD3. The V gene end was trimmed by 5 bases and the J gene end by 9 bases; junction bases not matched to a gene: 27. The germline V gene has CDR1 TSWWSYY and CDR2 QGS. This CDR3 is built from 20 residues. CDR3 sequence: CALGLSFPRFGDWGIAELIF. The CDR3 DNA is TGTGCTCTTGGGTTATCCTTCCCCCGCTTTGGGGACTGGGGGATCGCGGAACTCATCTTT.

The V and J genes are TRDV1 and TRDJ1, with 10 bases matching TRDD3. Germline CDR1 is TSWWSYY and CDR2 is QGS. Losses at the gene ends were 2 bases for V and 0 bases for J; bases not matched to a gene: 15. The CDR3 runs to 20 residues. CDR3 nucleotide sequence: TGTGCTCTTGGGGAAGGGGAGTACTGGGGGATGTTGGGGTACACCGATAAACTCATCTTT. This encodes CALGEGEYWGMLGYTDKLIF.

The rearrangement links TRDV1 to TRDJ1; 10 positions match TRDD3. Germline V lookup: CDR1 TSWWSYY, CDR2 QGS. The CDR3 totals 18 residues. V lost 2 bases and J lost 7; bases outside the gene matches: 16. DNA for the CDR3: TGTGCTCTTGGGGAAAAGGCGTACCTGGGGGATAAGGTCGGTAAACTCATCTTT. Translated: CALGEKAYLGDKVGKLIF.

V usage is TRDV1 and J usage is TRDJ1; TRDD3 aligns across 7 bases. Germline lookup yields CDR1 TSWWSYY and CDR2 QGS. After removal of 3 bases from V and 0 bases from J, the junction contained 16 bases not matched to a gene. This CDR3 has 19 residues. The CDR3, as DNA: TGTGCTCTTGGGGACCAAGTGATCGAGGGATACAGTTACACCGATAAACTCATCTTT. Protein: CALGDQVIEGYSYTDKLIF.

The table lists this clone with a few counts. The rearrangement joins TRDV1 to TRDJ1; TRDD3 matches 13 bases. V shed 4 bases, J shed 1 base, and the junction held 15 bases outside the gene matches. CDR1 and CDR2 (germline): TSWWSYY, QGS. The CDR3 has 20 residues. The CDR3 coding sequence is TGTGCTCTTGGGGGCATTCCTCTACTGGGGGATACGATATCCACCGATAAACTCATCTTT. Protein product: CALGGIPLLGDTISTDKLIF.

The V and J genes are TRDV1 and TRDJ1, with TRDD3 matching over 9 bases. With 2 bases clipped from V and 0 bases from J, the junction kept 22 bases outside the gene matches. Germline V gene sequence: CDR1 TSWWSYY, CDR2 QGS. The CDR3 totals 22 residues. CDR3 sequence reads: CALGESSPQVLGDRRYTDKLIF. CDR3 nucleotides: TGTGCTCTTGGGGAAAGCTCCCCACAAGTACTGGGGGACCGGCGGTACACCGATAAACTCATCTTT.

The rearrangement links TRDV1 to TRDJ1; 10 nucleotides line up with TRDD3. The CDR3 runs to 25 residues. Germline trimming cut 1 base from V and 2 bases from J; bases unmatched to any gene: 31. Germline CDR1 reads TSWWSYY; CDR2 reads QGS. In DNA form, the CDR3 reads TGTGCTCTTGGGGAACGATCTTCTCTCACGTGCCTGTACTGGGGGATTATAACCTTTACCGATAAACTCATCTTT. Its translation: CALGERSSLTCLYWGIITFTDKLIF.

The chain couples TRDV1 to TRDJ1; 9 nucleotides match TRDD2. With 3 bases clipped from V and 1 base from J, the junction kept 33 bases outside the gene matches. The CDR3 is 25 amino acids. From germline, CDR1 is TSWWSYY and CDR2 QGS. CDR3 in DNA: TGTGCTCTTGGGGATCCTATCCCATCCTTCCTACTAAAGGGGGCCTCTGGAGGGATCACCGATAAACTCATCTTT. Translating it yields CALGDPIPSFLLKGASGGITDKLIF.

The rearrangement uses TRDV1 and TRDJ1; 7 bases are shared with TRDD3. The CDR3 runs to 15 residues. Germline CDR1 reads TSWWSYY; CDR2 reads QGS. With V trimmed by 3 bases and J by 0 bases, 4 bases remained unmatched. This CDR3 is CALGDWGYNTDKLIF. In DNA, the CDR3 is TGTGCTCTTGGGGACTGGGGGTACAACACCGATAAACTCATCTTT.

This chain joins TRDV1 and TRDJ1, with 7 bases aligning to TRDD3. Germline CDR1 TSWWSYY, CDR2 QGS. The V segment lost 1 base and the J segment 7 bases; nucleotides outside the gene matches: 21. The CDR3 loop spans 19 amino acids. The CDR3 here is CALGEPEVGGGQQGGKLIF. In nucleotides, the CDR3 is TGTGCTCTTGGGGAACCCGAGGTGGGTGGGGGACAGCAGGGCGGTAAACTCATCTTT.

V gene TRDV1 combines with J gene TRDJ1; 8 bases line up with TRDD2. The ends lost 3 bases at V and 0 bases at J; junction bases unmatched: 30. The CDR3 contains 24 residues. Germline V gene sequence: CDR1 TSWWSYY, CDR2 QGS. CDR3 amino acids: CALGDMGPGLPRARGGPDTDKLIF. The CDR3 DNA sequence: TGTGCTCTTGGGGATATGGGGCCTGGCCTTCCTAGGGCGAGGGGGGGGCCCGACACCGATAAACTCATCTTT.

In this sample, this clone is large. This chain links TRDV1 with TRDJ1; 8 nucleotides match TRDD3. V lost 1 base to trimming and J lost 0 bases; unmatched junction nucleotides: 16. The CDR3 runs 20 residues. CDR1 TSWWSYY and CDR2 QGS come from the germline V gene. The CDR3 here is CALGEPGLLLGGHYTDKLIF. In DNA, the CDR3 is TGTGCTCTTGGGGAACCGGGCCTACTACTGGGGGGCCACTACACCGATAAACTCATCTTT.

This clone was counted between two and nine times. The chain employs TRDV1 and TRDJ1; a possible D gene is TRDD2 (5 bases). The CDR3 loop spans 19 amino acids. Per the germline V gene, CDR1 is TSWWSYY and CDR2 is QGS. V dropped 5 bases and J dropped 3 bases, with 28 bases sitting between them. The CDR3 region is CALGILPYGATLGPDKLIF. In DNA, the CDR3 is TGTGCTCTTGGGATACTCCCCTACGGCGCTACGCTTGGCCCCGATAAACTCATCTTT.